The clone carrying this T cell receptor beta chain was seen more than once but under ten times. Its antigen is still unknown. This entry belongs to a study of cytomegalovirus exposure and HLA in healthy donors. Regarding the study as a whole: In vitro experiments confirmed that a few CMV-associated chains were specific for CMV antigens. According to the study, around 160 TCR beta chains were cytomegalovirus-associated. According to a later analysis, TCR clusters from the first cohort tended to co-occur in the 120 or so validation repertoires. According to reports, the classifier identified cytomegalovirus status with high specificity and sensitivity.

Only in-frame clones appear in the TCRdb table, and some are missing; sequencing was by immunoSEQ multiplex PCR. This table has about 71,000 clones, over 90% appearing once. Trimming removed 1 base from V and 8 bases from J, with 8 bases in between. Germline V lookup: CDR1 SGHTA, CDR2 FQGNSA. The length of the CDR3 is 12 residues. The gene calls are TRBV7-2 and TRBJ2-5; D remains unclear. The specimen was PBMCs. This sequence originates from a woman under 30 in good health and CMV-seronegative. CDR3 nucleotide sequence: TGTGCCAGCAGCTTAGATCGGTCTACCCAGTACTTC. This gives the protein CASSLDRSTQYF.